Sequencing of this T cell receptor beta chain was carried out in a study of blood T cell repertoires in COVID-19. This table comes from immunoSEQ multiplex PCR, and its TCRdb copy is limited to in-frame clones, with some not included. The sample records about 210,000 clones, 75% to 90% being singletons. Looked up from germline, CDR1 is MNHEY and CDR2 is SVGAGI. Trimming cost V 5 bases and J 3 bases, with 16 bases left between them. The CDR3 consists of 15 residues. Exposed enrollees encountered a COVID-19 case at some point within 2 weeks before study entry. V and J are TRBV6-5 and TRBJ1-2; D is uncertain. Sequencing input: PBMCs or T cells enriched from blood (not recorded which). This receptor was taken from a woman aged 25 to 39 who had been exposed to COVID-19. The CDR3 DNA reads as TGTGCCAGCAGTCCCGGAGGCGGAGCCCACTATGGCTACACCTTC. It codes for CASSPGGGAHYGYTF.